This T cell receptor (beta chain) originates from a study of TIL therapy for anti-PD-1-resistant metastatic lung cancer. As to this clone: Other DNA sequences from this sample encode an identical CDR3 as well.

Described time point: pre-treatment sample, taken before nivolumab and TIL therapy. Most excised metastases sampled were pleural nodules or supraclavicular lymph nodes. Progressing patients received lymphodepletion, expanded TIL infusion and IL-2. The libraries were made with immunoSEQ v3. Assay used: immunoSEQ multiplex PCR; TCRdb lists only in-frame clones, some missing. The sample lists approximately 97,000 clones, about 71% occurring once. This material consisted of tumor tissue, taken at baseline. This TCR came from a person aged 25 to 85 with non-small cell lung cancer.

In DNA, the CDR3 is TGTGCCAGCAGTCCAGGGACAGGGATTGAAAAACTGTTTTTT. Protein product: CASSPGTGIEKLFF. The rearrangement joins TRBV5-6 to TRBJ1-4; 9 positions match TRBD1. V shed 5 bases, J shed 7 bases, and the junction held 6 bases outside the gene matches. The CDR3 has 14 amino acids. The germline V gene has CDR1 SGHDT and CDR2 YYEEEE.